This T cell receptor beta chain was identified in a study of somatic mutations in cytotoxic T cells in rheumatoid arthritis. V lost 4 bases to trimming and J lost 2 bases, with 17 bases between them. This CDR3 has 16 amino acids. The germline V gene has CDR1 SGHDN and CDR2 FVKESK. Produced via immunoSEQ multiplex PCR; TCRdb's table is partial and in-frame only. This sample yields more than 15,000 clones, of which about 77% are seen a single time; roughly a sixth belongs to the top ten. Input material: CD8+ T cells sorted from blood. This rearrangement joins TRBV14 to TRBJ2-5; D call uncertain. The receptor's source is an adult with rheumatoid arthritis. The CDR3 loop is CASSLSEPWPQETQYF. CDR3 sequence (DNA): TGTGCCAGCAGCCTAAGCGAACCATGGCCTCAAGAGACCCAGTACTTC.